This is a list of T cell receptor beta chains from one sample in a study of Japanese encephalitis immunity and Zika vaccine responses. One entry per CDR3 protein, called by TCRdb with MiXCR from the 5' RACE reads. The data show roughly 150 distinct CDR3 sequences, under 15% seen once. The sample was antigen-activated CD4+ T cells from blood, cultured, taken during a Zika inactivated vaccine study. These TCRs come from an adult man who received an inactivated Zika virus vaccine. Each CDR3 is given with its conserved first and last residue. A D gene is named only where the DNA matches it firmly. Each size is once, few, many, or a class for an expanded clone.

j_call,v_call,clone_size,d_call,cdr3_nt,cdr3_aa
TRBJ2-1,TRBV23-1,medium-sized,TRBD1,TGCGCCAGCAGTCAGGTGCAGGGGGTTTGCAATGAGCAGTTCTTC,CASSQVQGVCNEQFF
TRBJ2-6,TRBV6-1,large,NA,TGTGCCAGCAGCCGCCTAGGGGGGAAGAGCTCTGGGGCCAACGTCCTGACTTTC,CASSRLGGKSSGANVLTF
TRBJ1-5,TRBV12-3/TRBV12-4,few,TRBD1,TGTGCCAGCAGTTTACAGGGGGAAGGACAGCCCCAGCATTTT,CASSLQGEGQPQHF